This is a list of T cell receptor beta chains from one sample in a study of T cell repertoires in cytomegalovirus infection. TCRdb called the reads again in MiXCR, with one record for every CDR3 protein. Of hundreds of thousands of distinct CDR3 sequences listed, more than 25% are singletons. The antigens these receptors bind are not known. Sequencing was performed on cultured CD8+ T cells from PBMCs, taken from culture after CMV antigen stimulation. These receptors all come from a human donor in good health (CMV status not recorded). Some clones in this sample may be carry-over from other donors' samples. Each CDR3 is given with its conserved first and last residue. The D gene is left open where the match is weak. A clone size is listed for some rows: how often the clone was seen (once, few, many), or a class if it is expanded.

NA | TRBJ1-6 | NA | TRBV27 | TGTGCCAGCAGTATCGGGATGTCGTCCCTCCACTTT | CASSIGMSSLHF
few | TRBJ2-7 | TRBD1 | TRBV5-4 | TGTGCCAGCAGCTCAGGTGACAGGGGGTATGTGAACGAGCAGTACTTC | CASSSGDRGYVNEQYF
many | TRBJ1-2 | NA | TRBV7-9 | TGTGCCAGCAGCCCCTCAGGGAACTATGGCTACACCTTC | CASSPSGNYGYTF
once | TRBJ2-1 | NA | TRBV7-6 | TGTGCCAGCAGCGGACCGTACAGGGCGTCTAGTAATGAGCAGTTCTTC | CASSGPYRASSNEQFF
NA | TRBJ2-2 | TRBD2 | TRBV7-8 | TGTGCCAGTAGCTCCCTGAAGGGCGGGGGGACTTCTTCGAACACCGGGGAGCTGTTTTTT | CASSSLKGGGTSSNTGELFF
NA | TRBJ2-2 | TRBD2 | TRBV20-1 | TGCAGTGCTAGAGATGAACCTAGCGGGGGAAACACCGGGGAGCTGTTTTTT | CSARDEPSGGNTGELFF
few | TRBJ2-7 | NA | TRBV6-6 | TGTGCCAGCAGTGTATCTAGCACCGCCTACGAGCAGTACTTC | CASSVSSTAYEQYF
NA | TRBJ1-1 | TRBD1 | TRBV29-1 | TGCAGCGTGACCCCGGGACAGCCTTTGGGGACTGAAGCTTTCTTT | CSVTPGQPLGTEAFF
once | TRBJ2-1 | NA | TRBV4-1 | TGCGCCAGCAGCCCCCATGGTGACACCACCTACAATGAGCAGTTCTTC | CASSPHGDTTYNEQFF
many | TRBJ2-3 | NA | TRBV7-2 | TGTGCCAGCAGCTTGTACTCTCGGATAGGGGAAACTAGCACAGATACGCAGTATTTT | CASSLYSRIGETSTDTQYF